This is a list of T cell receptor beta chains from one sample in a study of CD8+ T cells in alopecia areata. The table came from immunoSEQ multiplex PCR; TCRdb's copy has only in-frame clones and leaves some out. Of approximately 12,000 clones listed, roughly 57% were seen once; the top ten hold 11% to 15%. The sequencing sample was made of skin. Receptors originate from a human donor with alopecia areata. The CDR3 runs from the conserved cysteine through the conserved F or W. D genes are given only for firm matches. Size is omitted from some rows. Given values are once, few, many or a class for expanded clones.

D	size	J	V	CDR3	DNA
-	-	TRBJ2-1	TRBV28	CASSPKGLKDNEQFF	TGTGCCAGCAGTCCAAAAGGGCTAAAGGACAATGAGCAGTTCTTC
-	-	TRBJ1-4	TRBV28	CASSAGNEKLFF	TGTGCCAGCAGTGCTGGAAATGAAAAACTGTTTTTT
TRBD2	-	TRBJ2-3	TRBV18	CASSPGTSGMVGTDTQYF	TGTGCCAGCTCACCTGGGACTAGCGGGATGGTTGGTACAGATACGCAGTATTTT
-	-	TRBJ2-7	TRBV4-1	CASSEAGWRASYEQYF	TGCGCCAGCAGCGAGGCGGGGTGGCGGGCCTCCTACGAGCAGTACTTC
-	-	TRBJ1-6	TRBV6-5	CASSSGIRESPLHF	TGTGCCAGCAGTTCAGGAATCAGGGAATCGCCCCTCCACTTT
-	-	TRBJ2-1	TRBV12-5	CASGLGLGTGTATDNEQFF	TGTGCTAGTGGTTTGGGATTAGGCACCGGGACGGCGACAGACAATGAGCAGTTCTTC
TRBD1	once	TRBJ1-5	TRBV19	CASNHWAGGSYQPQHF	TGTGCCAGTAATCATTGGGCAGGGGGCAGTTATCAGCCCCAGCATTTT
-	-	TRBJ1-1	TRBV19	CASSPTQNTEAFF	TGTGCCAGTAGTCCCACCCAGAACACTGAAGCTTTCTTT
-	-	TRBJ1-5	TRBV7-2	CASSLATGGIGPQHF	TGTGCCAGCAGCTTAGCGACAGGAGGAATCGGGCCCCAGCATTTT
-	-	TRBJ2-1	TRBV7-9	CASEVSYNEQFF	TGTGCCTCTGAAGTGTCCTACAATGAGCAGTTCTTC
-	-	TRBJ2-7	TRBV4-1	CASSLLRTNHYEQYF	TGCGCCAGCAGCCTACTTCGGACAAATCACTACGAGCAGTACTTC
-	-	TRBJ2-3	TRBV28	CASSFPLPVADTQYF	TGTGCCAGCAGTTTCCCTCTCCCGGTGGCAGATACGCAGTATTTT
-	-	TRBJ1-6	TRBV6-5	CASSPHRDRAPLHF	TGTGCCAGCAGTCCTCACAGGGATCGGGCACCCCTCCACTTT
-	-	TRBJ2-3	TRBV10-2	CASSGRLYTDTQYF	TGCGCCAGCAGTGGTCGGCTATACACAGATACGCAGTATTTT
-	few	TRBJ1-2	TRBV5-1	CASSLLLRHRYGYTF	TGCGCCAGCAGCTTGCTTTTACGGCACCGCTATGGCTACACCTTC
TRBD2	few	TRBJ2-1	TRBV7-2	CASSPTSGESYNEQFF	TGTGCCAGCAGCCCTACTAGCGGGGAATCCTACAATGAGCAGTTCTTC
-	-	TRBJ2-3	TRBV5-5	CASSLGPQDTQYF	TGTGCCAGCAGCTTGGGGCCACAAGATACGCAGTATTTT
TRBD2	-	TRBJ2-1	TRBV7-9	CASSLGLAGGSALNEQFF	TGTGCCAGCAGCTTAGGGCTAGCGGGAGGGTCAGCCCTCAATGAGCAGTTCTTC
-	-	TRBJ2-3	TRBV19	CASSIGLSTDTQYF	TGTGCCAGTAGTATAGGACTTTCCACAGATACGCAGTATTTT
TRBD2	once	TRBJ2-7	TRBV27	CASSLGTRVYFEQYF	TGTGCCAGCAGTCTGGGGACTAGAGTCTACTTTGAGCAGTACTTC
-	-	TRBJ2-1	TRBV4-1	CASSQVDILTYNEQFF	TGCGCCAGCAGCCAAGTGGACATATTGACCTACAATGAGCAGTTCTTC
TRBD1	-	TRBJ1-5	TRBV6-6	CASSPDRGGQPQHF	TGTGCCAGCAGTCCGGACAGGGGTGGTCAGCCCCAGCATTTT
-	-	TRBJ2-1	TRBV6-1	CASSEIGAYNEQFF	TGTGCCAGCAGTGAAATCGGGGCCTACAATGAGCAGTTCTTC
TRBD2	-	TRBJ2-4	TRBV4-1	CASSQGLAGGPAKNIQYF	TGCGCCAGCAGCCAAGGGCTAGCGGGGGGGCCGGCCAAAAACATTCAGTACTTC
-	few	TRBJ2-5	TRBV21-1	CASREQGATGETQYF	TGTGCCAGCAGAGAACAGGGGGCAACGGGAGAGACCCAGTACTTC
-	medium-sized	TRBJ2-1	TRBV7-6	CASSFAGYNEQFF	TGTGCCAGCAGCTTTGCGGGGTACAATGAGCAGTTCTTC
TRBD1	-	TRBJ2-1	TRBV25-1	CASGGQVSYNEQFF	TGTGCCAGCGGAGGACAGGTCTCCTACAATGAGCAGTTCTTC
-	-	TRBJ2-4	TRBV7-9	CASSPHSSADIQYF	TGTGCCAGCAGCCCCCACTCTTCAGCGGACATTCAGTACTTC
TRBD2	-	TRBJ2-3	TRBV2	CASSGLAGNTDTQYF	TGTGCCAGCAGTGGACTAGCGGGGAACACAGATACGCAGTATTTT
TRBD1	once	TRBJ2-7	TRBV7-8	CASDYRGRLVYEQYF	TGTGCCAGCGACTACAGGGGCCGCTTGGTTTACGAGCAGTACTTC
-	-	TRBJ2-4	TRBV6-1	CASSGRPYPGNIQYF	TGTGCCAGCAGTGGGCGACCGTATCCTGGGAACATTCAGTACTTC
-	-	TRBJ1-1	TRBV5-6	CASSFLAGREAFF	TGTGCCAGCAGCTTCTTGGCTGGGAGGGAAGCTTTCTTT
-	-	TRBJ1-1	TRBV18	CASSPFGGTNTEAFF	TGTGCCAGCTCACCGTTCGGGGGGACGAACACTGAAGCTTTCTTT
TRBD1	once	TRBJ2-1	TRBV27	CASSLGQGPHYNEQFF	TGTGCCAGCAGTTTAGGACAGGGACCCCACTACAATGAGCAGTTCTTC
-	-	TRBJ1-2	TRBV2	CASSDAVIDYGYTF	TGTGCCAGCAGTGATGCGGTTATTGACTATGGCTACACCTTC
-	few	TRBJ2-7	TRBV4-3	CASSQVVGAAYEQYF	TGCGCCAGCAGCCAAGTTGTAGGGGCCGCCTACGAGCAGTACTTC
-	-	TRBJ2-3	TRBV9	CASSPDLATDTQYF	TGTGCCAGCAGCCCGGATTTAGCCACAGATACGCAGTATTTT
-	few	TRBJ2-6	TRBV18	CASSPPQYAGANVLTF	TGTGCCAGCTCACCCCCCCAGTACGCTGGGGCCAACGTCCTGACTTTC
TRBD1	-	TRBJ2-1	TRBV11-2	CASSLGPSWTGKDEQFF	TGTGCCAGCAGCTTAGGACCCTCTTGGACAGGAAAGGATGAGCAGTTCTTC
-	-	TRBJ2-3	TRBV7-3	CASSVSYTDTQYF	TGTGCCAGCAGCGTCTCCTACACAGATACGCAGTATTTT
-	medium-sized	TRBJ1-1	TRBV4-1	CASSPAWGNTEAFF	TGCGCCAGCAGCCCTGCGTGGGGGAACACTGAAGCTTTCTTT
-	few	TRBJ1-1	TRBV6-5	CASSYSGGNTEAFF	TGTGCCAGCAGTTACTCGGGCGGGAACACTGAAGCTTTCTTT
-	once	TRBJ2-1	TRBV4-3	CASSVTGTRQGQFF	TGCGCCAGCAGCGTAACCGGGACTAGACAGGGGCAGTTCTTC
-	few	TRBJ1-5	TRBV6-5	CASSYGEGRQPQHF	TGTGCCAGCAGTTACGGAGAGGGTAGGCAGCCCCAGCATTTT
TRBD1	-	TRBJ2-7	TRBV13	CASSSTVRGRGREQYF	TGTGCCAGCAGCTCAACTGTTAGGGGGCGAGGACGGGAGCAGTACTTC
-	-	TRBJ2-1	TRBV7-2	CASSLAFRDYNEQFF	TGTGCCAGCAGCTTAGCTTTCAGGGATTACAATGAGCAGTTCTTC
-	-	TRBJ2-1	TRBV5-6	CASTWMFSEQFF	TGTGCCAGCACCTGGATGTTCAGTGAGCAGTTCTTC
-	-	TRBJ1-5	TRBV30	CAWSVAGSSNQPQHF	TGTGCCTGGAGTGTGGCGGGGAGTAGCAATCAGCCCCAGCATTTT